This T cell receptor beta chain was obtained from a study of blood T cell repertoires in COVID-19. Study overall: Samples of COVID-19 (acute and convalescent) were obtained from the United States, Italy and Spain.

Germline V gives CDR1 LNHNV, CDR2 YYDKDF (reference sequence). The junction had 9 bases not matched to a gene; V was cut back by 1 base and J by 4 bases. This CDR3 has 16 residues. Source study methods: Reference gene primer amplification gave estimated nucleated cell counts. Sequencing used immunoSEQ multiplex PCR; TCRdb keeps in-frame clones, though not all of them. V, J and clone size were drawn from that table, and D and trimming were deduced from the DNA. The data show under 450,000 clones, around 89% seen once. Patients at the Seattle site were enrolled during active infection and followed longitudinally. This clone was detected only a few times.

This chain links TRBV15 with TRBJ2-7, with 8 nucleotides matching TRBD2. The receptor was isolated from a middle-aged woman with COVID-19, enrolled during active disease. Input material: peripheral blood. CDR3 nucleotide sequence: TGTGCCACCAGCAGAGGCGGTAGCGGGAACTTGTACGAGCAGTACTTC. It is translated as CATSRGGSGNLYEQYF.